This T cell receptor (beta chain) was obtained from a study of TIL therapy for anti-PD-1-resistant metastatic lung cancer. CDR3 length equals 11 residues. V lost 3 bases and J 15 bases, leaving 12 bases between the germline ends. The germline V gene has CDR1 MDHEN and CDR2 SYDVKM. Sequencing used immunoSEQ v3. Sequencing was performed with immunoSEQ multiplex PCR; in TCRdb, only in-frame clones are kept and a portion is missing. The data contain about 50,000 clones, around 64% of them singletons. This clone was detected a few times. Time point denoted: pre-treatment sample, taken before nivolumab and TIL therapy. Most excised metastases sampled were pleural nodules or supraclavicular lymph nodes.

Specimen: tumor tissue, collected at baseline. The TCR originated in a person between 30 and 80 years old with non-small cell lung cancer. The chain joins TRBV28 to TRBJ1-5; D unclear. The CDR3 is CASSLKGLRHF. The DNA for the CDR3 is TGTGCCAGCAGTTTGAAGGGATTGAGGCATTTT. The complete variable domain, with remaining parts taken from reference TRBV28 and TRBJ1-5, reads DVKVTQSSRYLVKRTGEKVFLECVQDMDHENMFWYRQDPGLGLRLIYFSYDVKMKEKGDIPEGYSVSREKKERFSLILESASTNQTSMYLCASSLKGLRHFGDGTRLSIL.